The entry below describes one T cell receptor (beta chain). Source study methods: By means of reference gene primer amplification, nucleated cell counts were estimated. Profiling relied on immunoSEQ multiplex PCR, and the TCRdb table lists in-frame clones only, not all of them. The D gene and trimming were derived from the DNA, and the V and J assignments and clone size from that table. The sample carries about 170,000 clones, 80% to 85% recorded once. J was trimmed by 2 bases and V by 6 bases; bases with no gene match: 6. Germline loops: CDR1 KGHSH, CDR2 LQKENI. This CDR3 comprises 14 residues. This sample was taken from a study of blood T cell repertoires in COVID-19. The wider study: Acute and convalescent COVID-19 specimens originated in the United States, Italy and Spain. T cells, B-cell-depleted T cells, or PBMCs provided the cDNA or gDNA that served as material.

The sample was peripheral blood. The receptor's source is a man between 65 and 80 years old with active or convalescent COVID-19. The chain has TRBV18 and TRBJ2-5, with 7 bases identical to TRBD1. The CDR3 is CASSPPGQQETQYF. CDR3 DNA sequence: TGTGCCAGCTCCCCTCCGGGACAGCAAGAGACCCAGTACTTC.